Listed here are 25 T cell receptor beta chains from one sample, sequenced in a study of T cell repertoires in cytomegalovirus infection. For these receptors, no antigen is known. TCRdb redid the calling of the reads with MiXCR, one entry per CDR3 protein. Here the sample spans about 350,000 distinct CDR3 sequences, approximately 35% being singletons. This sample comprised cultured PBMCs, obtained from culture after CMV antigen stimulation. Source of these receptors: a human donor in good health (CMV status not recorded). Some clones in this sample may be carry-over from other donors' samples.

V is TRBV19 and J is TRBJ2-3; 11 nucleotides line up with TRBD1. Germline-derived CDR1 and CDR2 are LNHDA and SQIVND (reference sequence). The CDR3 totals 15 residues. The V and J ends lost 3 bases and 6 bases, in that order; junction bases with no gene match: 5. The CDR3 DNA is TGTGCCAGTAGTATGGGACAGGGGGGTTTCGATACGCAGTATTTT. Translation gives CASSMGQGGFDTQYF.

V gene TRBV6-6 combines with J gene TRBJ1-5; D is uncertain. The V and J ends lost 0 bases and 7 bases respectively, with 7 bases between them. CDR1 and CDR2 from the germline V gene are MNHNY and SVGAGI (reference sequence). The CDR3 sequence is 13 residues long. The CDR3 here is CASSYSEGQPQHF. The CDR3 DNA sequence: TGTGCCAGCAGTTACTCGGAGGGACAGCCCCAGCATTTT.

This clonotype was found once. The rearrangement uses TRBV10-2 and TRBJ2-7; D may correspond to TRBD1 or TRBD2 (6 bases each). Trimming shortened V by 8 bases and J by 6 bases, and 20 bases separated the two germline ends. CDR1 is WSHSY, CDR2 SAAADI, per germline. The CDR3 is made up of 14 amino acids. CDR3 protein: CASWGGLTGSEQYF. DNA of the CDR3: TGCGCCAGCTGGGGAGGCCTTACAGGGAGCGAGCAGTACTTC.

This clonotype was picked up a small number of times. The chain is built from TRBV7-2 and TRBJ2-2, with D maybe TRBD1 (6 bases). The V and J ends lost 4 bases and 4 bases respectively, with 13 bases between them. CDR3 length: 15 amino acids. CDR1 and CDR2 (germline): SGHTA, FQGNSA. The CDR3 DNA reads as TGTGCCAGCAGCTGGGGGACACAGCTCACCGGGGAGCTGTTTTTT. It encodes CASSWGTQLTGELFF.

This clonotype appeared a single time. The chain has TRBV7-9 and TRBJ2-5, with D uncertain. CDR3 length: 14 residues. The V end was cut by 5 bases, the J end by 5 bases, with 15 bases between. CDR1 and CDR2 (germline): SEHNR, FQNEAQ (reference sequence). CDR3 bases: TGTGCCAGCAGCCAATTAGGGTTGTTCGAGACCCAGTACTTC. Translation: CASSQLGLFETQYF.

The chain has TRBV4-1 and TRBJ2-7; D unclear. Trimming stripped 4 bases from V and 7 bases from J, with 14 bases between. The CDR3 consists of 13 residues. Germline lookup yields CDR1 MGHRA and CDR2 YSYEKL. CDR3 coding DNA: TGCGCCAGCAGCCGCACTCAAAAAGGGGAGCAGTACTTC. This translates into CASSRTQKGEQYF.

The rearrangement links TRBV5-4 to TRBJ1-6, with TRBD1 matching over 8 bases. J gave up 0 bases and V 1 base, and 0 bases lay outside the gene matches. The CDR3 extends over 16 amino acids. Germline V lookup: CDR1 SGHNT, CDR2 YYREEE (reference sequence). The CDR3 sequence is CASSLTGGSYNSPLHF. The CDR3 region has the DNA TGTGCCAGCAGCTTGACAGGGGGCTCCTATAATTCACCCCTCCACTTT.

This clonotype was seen repeatedly, ten times or more. This chain uses TRBV10-2 with TRBJ2-1; D unresolved. V lost 0 bases to trimming and J lost 8 bases, with 8 bases between them. This CDR3 is 13 amino acids long. Germline CDR1 is WSHSY and CDR2 is SAAADI. CDR3 region: CASSESSYDEQFF. Written as DNA, the CDR3 is TGCGCCAGCAGTGAGTCATCTTACGATGAGCAGTTCTTC.

This chain joins TRBV6-1 and TRBJ2-7; D tentatively fits TRBD1 or TRBD2 (5 bases each). The CDR3 has 14 amino acids. Germline CDR1 MNHNS, CDR2 SASEGT. Trimming shortened V by 4 bases and J by 6 bases, and 16 bases separated the two germline ends. CDR3 protein: CASSARDRLSEQYF. The CDR3 bases are TGTGCCAGCAGTGCAAGGGACCGCTTATCCGAGCAGTACTTC.

The J gene is TRBJ2-7, the V gene TRBV7-2; perhaps TRBD2 as D (6 bases). V lost 3 bases and J lost 5, with 23 bases in between. There are 17 residues in the CDR3. Germline V gene lookup returns CDR1 SGHTA and CDR2 FQGNSA. The CDR3 region is CASSFPSSGGALNEQYF. CDR3 in DNA: TGTGCCAGCAGCTTTCCCTCTTCTGGCGGGGCCCTAAACGAGCAGTACTTC.

This clonotype was counted only a few times. V is TRBV28 and J is TRBJ2-7; the D is unclear. Germline loops: CDR1 MDHEN, CDR2 SYDVKM. The CDR3 length is 13 residues. The V end was cut by 7 bases, the J end by 6 bases, with 16 bases between. The DNA for the CDR3 is TGTGCCAGCAATTCCCATGGGATGGGCGAGCAGTACTTC. Its translation: CASNSHGMGEQYF.

This clonotype has just a few counts. The chain couples TRBV6-4 to TRBJ1-6, with no clear D. Germline assignment: CDR1 MRHNA and CDR2 SNTAGT. V was pared by 2 bases and J by 3 bases, with 14 bases between. This CDR3 comprises 17 residues. CDR3 DNA: TGTGCCAGCAGTGACCCGAGAAAGGGAATCTATAATTCACCCCTCCACTTT. Its translation is CASSDPRKGIYNSPLHF.

This clonotype was counted a few times. The rearrangement joins TRBV4-3 to TRBJ2-1; the match to TRBD2 covers 12 bases. The trim removed 0 bases at V and 0 bases at J, leaving 12 bases unmatched. Germline-derived CDR1 and CDR2 are LGHNA and YSLEER. The CDR3 is 21 amino acids. Here the CDR3 reads CASSQDLLGLAGLSSYNEQFF. CDR3 sequence (DNA): TGCGCCAGCAGCCAAGATCTGTTGGGACTAGCGGGCCTGAGCTCCTACAATGAGCAGTTCTTC.

This clonotype has a single count. The J gene is TRBJ2-3, the V gene TRBV24-1; D remains unclear. V was clipped by 4 bases and J by 1 base, with 5 bases between them. This CDR3 has 13 amino acids. Germline V gives CDR1 KGHDR, CDR2 SFDVKD. The CDR3 region is CATSDRRTDTQYF. The CDR3 bases are TGTGCCACCAGTGACCGACGCACAGATACGCAGTATTTT.

This clonotype appeared a single time. Its ends do not fully match the called genes, so a read error is possible. The chain couples TRBV2 to TRBJ2-1, with 10 bases lining up with TRBD2. This CDR3 region has 11 residues. Germline V gene sequence: CDR1 SNHLY, CDR2 FYNNEI. The chain's CDR3 is CASIATSGTNF. The CDR3 DNA sequence: TGTGCCAGCATCGCTACTAGCGGGACGAACTTC.

The rearrangement links TRBV6-2 or TRBV6-3 to TRBJ2-3, with D possibly TRBD2 on 6 matching bases. Trimming took off 2 bases at V and 0 bases at J, with 9 bases between the two ends. The germline V gene encodes CDR1 MNHEY and CDR2 SVGEGT. The CDR3 is 15 amino acids. The CDR3 here is CASSYGGGSTDTQYF. The CDR3 region has the DNA TGTGCCAGCAGTTACGGTGGAGGGAGCACAGATACGCAGTATTTT.

This clonotype has a handful of counts. The chain joins TRBV7-8 to TRBJ2-5; D is possibly TRBD2 (5 bases). CDR1 SGHVS and CDR2 FQNEAQ come from the germline V gene. CDR3 length equals 15 residues. V lost 1 base and J 3 bases, leaving 12 bases between the germline ends. CDR3 bases: TGTGCCAGCAGCTTAGTTGGGCTCGGGAAAGAGACCCAGTACTTC. Protein: CASSLVGLGKETQYF. Full variable domain (outside the CDR3, taken from reference TRBV7-8 and TRBJ2-5): GAGVSQSPRYKVAKRGQDVALRCDPISGHVSLFWYQQALGQGPEFLTYFQNEAQLDKSGLPSDRFFAERPEGSVSTLKIQRTQQEDSAVYLCASSLVGLGKETQYFGPGTRLLVL.

This clonotype occurred a few times. This chain connects TRBV12-3 or TRBV12-4 to TRBJ1-1; no reliable D call. With 2 bases removed from V and 8 bases from J, the gap between germline ends came to 6 bases. The CDR3 consists of 11 residues. The CDR3 sequence is CASSLTREAFF. Here the CDR3 DNA reads TGTGCCAGCAGTTTAACCAGGGAAGCTTTCTTT.

This clonotype has a handful of counts. V usage is TRBV6-5 and J usage is TRBJ2-7, with TRBD1 identical over 10 bases. Trimming removed 0 bases from V and 1 base from J; junction bases left unmatched: 18. This CDR3 has 21 residues. CDR1 MNHEY and CDR2 SVGAGI come from the germline V gene. The CDR3 spells CASSYSIPGTGALMGSYEQYF. In DNA, the CDR3 is TGTGCCAGCAGTTACTCGATCCCCGGGACAGGGGCCCTAATGGGGTCCTACGAGCAGTACTTC.

V gene TRBV30 combines with J gene TRBJ1-4, with D unclear. The CDR3 extends over 13 amino acids. V shed 1 base and J shed 8 bases, with 11 bases lying between them. Germline CDR1 and CDR2: GTSNPN and SVGIG (reference sequence). The CDR3 sequence: CAWSGRRLEKLFF. Written as DNA, the CDR3 is TGTGCCTGGAGTGGACGAAGGCTCGAAAAACTGTTTTTT.

V usage is TRBV6-1 and J usage is TRBJ2-7; 9 bases match TRBD2. Germline V gives CDR1 MNHNS, CDR2 SASEGT. The CDR3 totals 14 residues. Unmatched junction bases numbered 8, after V lost 8 bases and J lost 3 bases. The CDR3 sequence is CASALVAGDYEQYV. The CDR3 DNA reads as TGTGCCAGCGCTCTCGTAGCGGGAGACTACGAGCAGTACGTC.

The chain joins TRBV30 to TRBJ1-5; perhaps TRBD1 as D (6 bases). Trimming cost V 3 bases and J 7 bases, with 16 bases left between them. The CDR3 is 14 amino acids. From germline, CDR1 is GTSNPN and CDR2 SVGIG (reference sequence). The CDR3 is CAWRGTGTRQPQHF. Here the CDR3 DNA reads TGTGCCTGGAGGGGAACAGGGACGCGACAGCCCCAGCATTTT.

The chain combines TRBV5-1 with TRBJ2-7; TRBD2 might be the D (6 bases). Per germline, CDR1 SGHRS and CDR2 YFSETQ. The CDR3 has 12 amino acids. Trimming took 4 bases from V and 9 from J, leaving 14 bases between them. For the CDR3, the DNA is TGCGCCAGCAGCGCTCCGGGGGACGCGCAGTACTTC. Protein product: CASSAPGDAQYF.

This clonotype was recorded only once. The rearrangement joins TRBV20-1 to TRBJ1-1; D is uncertain. Trimming cost V 4 bases and J 6 bases, with 12 bases left between them. The germline V gene has CDR1 DFQATT and CDR2 SNEGSKA (reference sequence). The CDR3 length is 12 residues. The chain's CDR3 is CSANDLGSEAFF. Written as DNA, the CDR3 is TGCAGTGCTAATGATCTCGGGTCTGAAGCTTTCTTT.

The chain has TRBV24-1 and TRBJ2-5; 7 bases map to TRBD1. Germline CDR1 is KGHDR and CDR2 is SFDVKD. The CDR3 extends over 14 amino acids. V lost 4 bases and J lost 5; bases outside the gene matches: 6. Here the CDR3 reads CATSEPGGQETQYF. In DNA, the CDR3 is TGTGCCACCAGTGAGCCAGGGGGACAGGAGACCCAGTACTTC.